A selection of T cell receptor beta chains follows, all from one sample in a study of TIL therapy for anti-PD-1-resistant metastatic lung cancer. Generated by immunoSEQ multiplex PCR, the TCRdb table keeps only in-frame clones and is missing some. The sample holds 25,000 to 35,000 clones, just under 75% seen once. This sample comprised blood, obtained at baseline. Receptors were obtained from a woman aged 25-85 years with non-small cell lung cancer. The CDR3 runs from the conserved cysteine through the conserved F or W. The D gene is left open where the match is weak. The size field is filled for only some rows; it gives once, few, many or a size class.

CDR3nt	CDR3aa	v_gene	j_gene	d_gene	abundance
TGTGCCAGCAGATCCAAGGCGGGGGACGAAAAACTGTTTTTT	CASRSKAGDEKLFF	TRBV7-9	TRBJ1-4	NA	few
TGCAGCGCCTTCGTCCCCAATGAGAACGAGCAGTACTTC	CSAFVPNENEQYF	TRBV29-1	TRBJ2-7	NA	NA
TGTGCCAGCAGTGAAGGGGCCCTTGGCTATGGCTACACCTTC	CASSEGALGYGYTF	TRBV25-1	TRBJ1-2	NA	NA
TGTGCCAGCAGCCAAGGTACTAGCCCCGGCACAGATACGCAGTATTTT	CASSQGTSPGTDTQYF	TRBV5-4	TRBJ2-3	NA	NA
TGTGCCAGCAGCTTAGCAGGGTCTGGAAACACCATATATTTT	CASSLAGSGNTIYF	TRBV11-2	TRBJ1-3	NA	NA
TGTGCCAGCAGCTTTGGAGGGCGCTACGAGCAGTACTTC	CASSFGGRYEQYF	TRBV11-2	TRBJ2-7	NA	NA
TGTGCCAGCAGCTTGCGAATCAGCGCAGGGACAGAAGCTTTCTTT	CASSLRISAGTEAFF	TRBV5-5	TRBJ1-1	NA	NA
TGTGCCAGCTCGCGCCCCGGCAGCGGCACCTCCTACGAGCAGTACTTC	CASSRPGSGTSYEQYF	TRBV18	TRBJ2-7	NA	few
TGCGCCAGCAGGAGTCGAACAGGCGATGGCTACACCTTC	CASRSRTGDGYTF	TRBV5-1	TRBJ1-2	NA	NA
TGCAGCATAGGGACTAGCGGTTACAATGAGCAGTTCTTC	CSIGTSGYNEQFF	TRBV29-1	TRBJ2-1	TRBD2	few
TGCGCCAGCAGCTTAGCGAAAAATGAGCAGTTCTTC	CASSLAKNEQFF	TRBV5-1	TRBJ2-1	NA	once
TGTGCCAGCAGCGTCGCGGGGGGGTTTAGGAATACGCAGTATTTT	CASSVAGGFRNTQYF	TRBV9	TRBJ2-3	TRBD2	NA
TGTGCCAGTAGTACCCCGGGACAGGGGGCGACCGAGCAGTACTTC	CASSTPGQGATEQYF	TRBV19	TRBJ2-7	TRBD1	few
TGTGCCAGCACCTTAGACGGCTCTGGGGCCAACGTCCTGACTTTC	CASTLDGSGANVLTF	TRBV5-8	TRBJ2-6	NA	NA
TGTGCCAGCAGCGGCACTAGCGGGAGAGTGGCTGAGCAGTTCTTC	CASSGTSGRVAEQFF	TRBV21-1	TRBJ2-1	NA	NA
TGTGCCAGCAGCAGACAGGGCTACACTGAAGCTTTCTTT	CASSRQGYTEAFF	TRBV7-8	TRBJ1-1	TRBD1	once
TGTGCCAGCAGTGTCTTCCGGACTGAAGCTTTCTTT	CASSVFRTEAFF	TRBV2	TRBJ1-1	NA	NA
TGCGCCAGCAGCTATCCGGGACTAGCTAACACCGGGGAGCTGTTTTTT	CASSYPGLANTGELFF	TRBV4-1	TRBJ2-2	TRBD2	few
TGTGCCAGTAGTACCCGCGGGAGCGGAACAGATACGCAGTATTTT	CASSTRGSGTDTQYF	TRBV19	TRBJ2-3	TRBD2	NA
TGCGCCAGCAGCTTCCGGGACGGTGGCGAGACCCAGTACTTC	CASSFRDGGETQYF	TRBV5-1	TRBJ2-5	NA	NA
TGTGCCAGCAGCATACAGGGGGACTCCTACGAGCAGTACTTC	CASSIQGDSYEQYF	TRBV9	TRBJ2-7	TRBD1	once
TGTGCCAGCAGTTTGGGCTCGGGTAATGAAAAACTGTTTTTT	CASSLGSGNEKLFF	TRBV28	TRBJ1-4	NA	NA
TGTGCCAGCAGTGGGTCAACCATCCGGGGTTCACCCCTCCACTTT	CASSGSTIRGSPLHF	TRBV2	TRBJ1-6	NA	NA
TGTGCCAGCAGCTTTGGGACGGAGAACACCGGGGAGCTGTTTTTT	CASSFGTENTGELFF	TRBV5-5	TRBJ2-2	NA	NA
TGTGCCAGCAGCTTAAAATCTCATTACAATGAGCAGTTCTTC	CASSLKSHYNEQFF	TRBV11-2	TRBJ2-1	NA	once
TGTGCCAGCAGTATCTCCGGGACAACGGGGAACATTCAGTACTTC	CASSISGTTGNIQYF	TRBV2	TRBJ2-4	NA	NA
TGTGCCAGCAGCCACGTTTGGGGCGAGACCGGGAAGCTGTTTTTT	CASSHVWGETGKLFF	TRBV4-2	TRBJ2-2	NA	NA